The 2 T cell receptor beta chains in this list originate from one sample, sequenced in a study of T-cell reconstitution after alpha-beta-depleted transplantation in children. Preparing the TCRbeta library involved the use of unique molecular identifiers. TCRdb analysed the PCR reads with MiXCR anew, one entry per CDR3 protein. The table records about 870,000 distinct CDR3 sequences, roughly 15% of them present only once. The sequencing used PBMCs, mostly from graft donor cells, collected 360 days after TCRalphabeta/CD19-depleted stem cell transplant. Receptors were obtained from a male patient between 10 and 17 years old who had a stem cell transplant for acute lymphoblastic leukemia, so the T cells may come from the graft donor.

The chain links TRBV11-2 to TRBJ2-1; tentatively, D is TRBD2 (5 bases). The CDR3 extends over 13 amino acids. Germline CDR1 reads SGHAT; CDR2 reads FQNNGV. V gave up 5 bases and J gave up 3 bases, with 8 bases separating them. In nucleotides, the CDR3 is TGTGCCAGCAGCCTCGACTACTACAATGAGCAGTTCTTC. Residues: CASSLDYYNEQFF.

This clonotype was detected a few times. This chain joins TRBV5-1 and TRBJ2-2, with TRBD1 identical over 9 bases. Germline V gives CDR1 SGHRS, CDR2 YFSETQ. The CDR3 consists of 16 residues. Losses at the gene ends were 4 bases for V and 7 bases for J; bases not matched to a gene: 11. CDR3 amino acids: CASSIIGQGLIGELFF. The CDR3 region has the DNA TGCGCCAGCAGCATCATCGGACAGGGGTTGATCGGGGAGCTGTTTTTT.